These 22 T cell receptor beta chains were sequenced from one sample in a study of shared clonotypes between healthy human individuals (dated by TCRdb to 2018 to 2021). To prepare the library, the immunoSEQ multiplex PCR assay was applied. TCRdb carries this immuneACCESS record with in-frame sequences only. Its versions omit some clonotypes, under half of them owing to an unresolved V gene in the studies checked, with the rest unexplained. This sample has about 980,000 clones in its table, and over 75% of those were observed once. Jointly, the top ten make up nearly 1.5% of the sample. The sample comprised memory CD4+ T cells sorted from blood. The cell subset or site label for this specimen denotes: CD45RA-negative fraction. The receptors come from a man aged 18 to 30 in good health.

The chain couples TRBV28 to TRBJ1-2, with TRBD1 matching over 8 bases. CDR3 length: 17 residues. Looked up from germline, CDR1 is MDHEN and CDR2 is SYDVKM. V shed 5 bases and J 4 bases; nucleotides not matched to a gene: 15. The CDR3 DNA reads as TGTGCCAGCAGTCCACAACTGGGGGGACAGGTACCCTATGGCTACACCTTC. This codes for CASSPQLGGQVPYGYTF.

The chain has TRBV7-2 and TRBJ2-1, with TRBD2 identical over 7 bases. Germline-derived CDR1 and CDR2 are SGHTA and FQGNSA. With 0 bases clipped from V and 0 bases from J, the junction kept 2 bases outside the gene matches. The CDR3 is made up of 16 amino acids. The CDR3 protein is CASSLAGRNSYNEQFF. The CDR3 DNA follows: TGTGCCAGCAGCTTAGCCGGGAGGAACTCCTACAATGAGCAGTTCTTC.

The chain has TRBV9 and TRBJ2-3; D may be TRBD2 (6 bases). This CDR3 is 15 amino acids long. V lost 4 bases and J lost 0, with 12 bases in between. CDR1 and CDR2 from the germline V gene are SGDLS and YYNGEE. The DNA of the CDR3 is TGTGCCAGCAGCCCTGCGGGGTCGAGCACAGATACGCAGTATTTT. It codes for CASSPAGSSTDTQYF.

The table lists this clone with a few counts. The chain recombines TRBV5-4 with TRBJ2-2; D not certain. V shed 2 bases and J shed 4 bases, with 6 bases lying between them. The CDR3 has 13 amino acids. The germline V gene has CDR1 SGHNT and CDR2 YYREEE (reference sequence). The CDR3 DNA reads as TGTGCCAGCAGCTTAACAGCCACCGGGGAGCTGTTTTTT. It yields the protein CASSLTATGELFF.

This chain links TRBV9 with TRBJ2-3; 9 nucleotides match TRBD2. The V segment lost 0 bases and the J segment 2 bases; nucleotides outside the gene matches: 4. The germline V gene has CDR1 SGDLS and CDR2 YYNGEE. This CDR3 region has 16 residues. CDR3 amino acids: CASSVGTSEVTDTQYF. The CDR3 bases are TGTGCCAGCAGCGTAGGGACTAGCGAGGTCACAGATACGCAGTATTTT.

J is TRBJ2-7 and V is TRBV7-5; the table gives TRBD1 as D, unverified against the DNA. TRBV7-5 represents a pseudogene. The CDR3 loop spans 14 amino acids. The CDR3 DNA is TGTGCCAGAAGCGCCAGACAGAGCTCCTACGAGCAGTACTTC. It encodes CARSARQSSYEQYF.

This clone was counted ten times or more. The gene calls are TRBV28 and TRBJ2-7; the match to TRBD1 covers 7 bases. J lost 0 bases, V lost 4 bases, and 9 bases had no gene match. The V gene's germline CDR1 is MDHEN and CDR2 SYDVKM. This CDR3 is built from 16 residues. The DNA of the CDR3 is TGTGCCAGCAGTTCAACAGGGGCCGTAAACTCCTACGAGCAGTACTTC. This encodes CASSSTGAVNSYEQYF.

The chain carries TRBV19 and TRBJ1-5, with D tentatively TRBD1 (5 bases). V dropped 3 bases and J dropped 2 bases, with 8 bases sitting between them. The CDR3 is made up of 14 amino acids. CDR1 and CDR2 from the germline V gene are LNHDA and SQIVND (reference sequence). DNA for the CDR3: TGTGCCAGTAGTATCGGCAGGGGCAATCAGCCCCAGCATTTT. This encodes CASSIGRGNQPQHF.

The rearrangement links TRBV5-4 to TRBJ2-1; possible D gene TRBD2, 7 bases. V was cut by 4 bases and J by 1 base, with 12 bases left in between. CDR1 and CDR2 from the germline V gene are SGHNT and YYREEE (reference sequence). The CDR3 consists of 15 residues. The CDR3: CASSLGGPSYNEQFF. The CDR3 region has the DNA TGTGCCAGCAGCCTGGGGGGGCCGTCCTACAATGAGCAGTTCTTC.

The rearrangement joins TRBV6-1 to TRBJ1-5, with D unresolved. Trimming took off 3 bases at V and 5 bases at J, with 8 bases between the two ends. The CDR3 loop spans 13 amino acids. CDR1 and CDR2 from the germline V gene are MNHNS and SASEGT. The CDR3 sequence is CASSEGPDQPQHF. DNA for the CDR3: TGTGCCAGCAGTGAGGGCCCTGATCAGCCCCAGCATTTT.

The J gene is TRBJ2-1, the V gene TRBV30; perhaps TRBD1 as D (7 bases). This CDR3 is built from 14 residues. Germline values: CDR1 GTSNPN, CDR2 SVGIG (reference sequence). V was trimmed by 5 bases and J by 9 bases, leaving 20 bases between them. CDR3 nucleotide sequence: TGTGCCTGGGGCCCCGCGGAGGGGACAGTTGAGCAGTTCTTC. Encoded protein: CAWGPAEGTVEQFF.

The V and J genes are TRBV6-6 and TRBJ2-7; D possibly uses TRBD1 or TRBD2 (5 bases each). This CDR3 region has 15 residues. Germline V gene lookup returns CDR1 MNHNY and CDR2 SVGAGI (reference sequence). The germline V and J ends were trimmed by 5 bases and 4 bases, with 18 bases remaining between them. This CDR3 is CASSQERGSTYEQYF. The CDR3 DNA reads as TGTGCCAGCAGTCAAGAGAGGGGTTCGACGTACGAGCAGTACTTC.

The chain couples TRBV11-2 to TRBJ2-7, with D perhaps TRBD1 or TRBD2 (5 bases each). This CDR3 is built from 14 residues. V was trimmed by 3 bases and J by 3 bases, leaving 12 bases between them. Germline-derived CDR1 and CDR2 are SGHAT and FQNNGV. This chain's CDR3 is CASSLDEGRYEQYF. DNA of the CDR3: TGTGCCAGCAGCTTGGATGAGGGACGCTACGAGCAGTACTTC.

In nucleotides, the CDR3 is TGCAGCGTTGATCCTAGCGGAGGCGGGGAGCTGTTTTTT. Translation gives CSVDPSGGGELFF. This rearrangement joins TRBV29-1 to TRBJ2-2; 7 bases line up with TRBD2. The CDR3 covers 13 residues. The V gene's germline CDR1 is SQVTM and CDR2 ANQGSEA. After removal of 3 bases from V and 7 bases from J, the junction contained 5 bases not matched to a gene.

The chain couples TRBV6-5 to TRBJ2-1; 9 positions match TRBD2. The CDR3 consists of 15 residues. V was clipped by 6 bases and J by 6 bases; unmatched bases: 9. Germline-derived CDR1 and CDR2 are MNHEY and SVGAGI. CDR3 in DNA: TGTGCCAGCAGCCAGGGACTAGCCCCATTCAATGAGCAGTTCTTC. Amino acids: CASSQGLAPFNEQFF.

The genes are TRBV6-5 and TRBJ2-7, with a weak D call TRBD1 (7 bases). Trimming removed 2 bases at V and 13 bases at J, with 18 bases between. This CDR3 region has 13 residues. Germline V lookup: CDR1 MNHEY, CDR2 SVGAGI. The CDR3 sequence is CASSYPGGLLTYF. The CDR3 DNA reads TGTGCCAGCAGTTACCCAGGGGGGTTGCTGACATACTTC.

This clone was seen repeatedly, ten times or more. The CDR3 here is CASSRNGRDAGTEAFF. CDR3 sequence (DNA): TGTGCCAGCTCACGGAACGGGAGGGACGCAGGCACTGAAGCTTTCTTT. The V call is TRBV18, the J call TRBJ1-1; D may be TRBD1 (5 bases). Looked up from germline, CDR1 is KGHSH and CDR2 is LQKENI. This CDR3 is 16 amino acids long. The germline V and J ends were trimmed by 4 bases and 4 bases, with 19 bases remaining between them.

The chain links TRBV9 to TRBJ1-1; 9 nucleotides agree with TRBD1. J was trimmed by 2 bases and V by 3 bases; bases with no gene match: 8. CDR3 length equals 16 residues. Looked up from germline, CDR1 is SGDLS and CDR2 is YYNGEE. For the CDR3, the DNA is TGTGCCAGCAGCGCGTCCGGGACAGGGATAAACACTGAAGCTTTCTTT. Translated, it gives CASSASGTGINTEAFF.

The chain has TRBV7-9 and TRBJ2-5; 7 nucleotides match TRBD1. The CDR3 covers 16 residues. With V trimmed by 5 bases and J by 5 bases, 14 bases remained unmatched. The germline gives CDR1 SEHNR, CDR2 FQNEAQ (reference sequence). CDR3 sequence (DNA): TGTGCCAGCAGCCCGACCCGTGGGACAGCGTTCGAGACCCAGTACTTC. Translation gives CASSPTRGTAFETQYF.

As to this clone: Just one base apart from a much larger clone, this may be a read error. The chain joins TRBV9 to TRBJ2-3, with 10 bases fitting TRBD2. CDR3 length: 14 amino acids. The V segment lost 4 bases and the J segment 4 bases; nucleotides outside the gene matches: 3. The germline V gene has CDR1 SGDLS and CDR2 YYNGEE. CDR3 residues: CASSPGTSADTQYF. The CDR3 DNA follows: TGTGCCAGCAGCCCAGGGACTAGCGCAGATACGCAGTATTTT. Based on the CDR3 plus reference TRBV9 and TRBJ2-3, the full variable domain is DSGVTQTPKHLITATGQRVTLRCSPRSGDLSVYWYQQSLDQGLQFLIQYYNGEERAKGNILERFSAQQFPDLHSELNLSSLELGDSALYFCASSPGTSADTQYFGPGTRLTVL.

This clone was seen only a few times. V and J are TRBV10-2 and TRBJ2-4, with 9 bases identical to TRBD1. Germline V gene lookup returns CDR1 WSHSY and CDR2 SAAADI. The CDR3 is 12 residues long. Losses at the gene ends were 8 bases for V and 10 bases for J; bases not matched to a gene: 6. The CDR3 region has the DNA TGCGCCAGCCGAAGGGACAGGGAGATTCAGTACTTC. The encoded protein is CASRRDREIQYF.

The chain links TRBV2 to TRBJ2-5, with 9 bases lining up with TRBD1. The ends lost 7 bases at V and 5 bases at J; junction bases unmatched: 5. Germline assignment: CDR1 SNHLY and CDR2 FYNNEI. The CDR3 covers 13 residues. CDR3: CASKGQGGETQYF. The CDR3 DNA is TGTGCCAGCAAGGGACAGGGTGGGGAGACCCAGTACTTC.